These 19 T cell receptor beta chains originate from one sample sequenced in a study of OX40 agonist ivuxolimab in advanced cancers. Libraries were prepared by immunoSEQ multiplex PCR; TCRdb keeps only in-frame clonotypes and omits some of them. The table has tens of thousands of clones, 80% to 95% seen once; the top ten hold about 0.51%. Specimen: CD4+ or CD8+ T cells sorted from blood, collected in a trial of the OX40 agonist ivuxolimab. These receptors were obtained from an adult with an advanced solid tumor such as melanoma, head and neck, liver or kidney cancer.

CDR3 sequence reads: CASSPPGRGTVGNTIYF. The CDR3 bases are TGTGCCAGCTCACCACCGGGACGCGGGACAGTTGGAAACACCATATATTTT. The gene calls are TRBV18 and TRBJ1-3, with 7 bases aligning to TRBD1. The CDR3 covers 17 residues. Germline V gene sequence: CDR1 KGHSH, CDR2 LQKENI. J gave up 3 bases and V 0 bases, and 8 bases lay outside the gene matches. The full variable domain, completed using reference TRBV18 and TRBJ1-3, is NAGVMQNPRHLVRRRGQEARLRCSPMKGHSHVYWYRQLPEEGLKFMVYLQKENIIDESGMPKERFSAEFPKEGPSILRIQQVVRGDSAAYFCASSPPGRGTVGNTIYFGEGSWLTVV.

This chain connects TRBV9 to TRBJ2-1; D remains ambiguous. The CDR3 runs to 12 residues. Trimming took 0 bases from V and 6 from J, leaving 4 bases between them. The germline CDR1 and CDR2 sequences are SGDLS and YYNGEE. CDR3 residues: CASSVGINEQFF. The CDR3 nucleotides are TGTGCCAGCAGCGTAGGTATCAATGAGCAGTTCTTC.

V usage is TRBV25-1 and J usage is TRBJ1-4; the D gene is possibly TRBD1 (6 bases). V was trimmed by 2 bases and J by 8 bases, leaving 15 bases between them. CDR3 size: 15 residues. The V gene's germline CDR1 is MGHDK and CDR2 SYGVNS. CDR3 in amino acids: CASSEPVGAREKLFF. CDR3 coding DNA: TGTGCCAGCAGTGAACCGGTGGGGGCACGGGAAAAACTGTTTTTT.

This sequence joins TRBV5-1 and TRBJ2-5; TRBD2 aligns across 8 bases. Germline V gene lookup returns CDR1 SGHRS and CDR2 YFSETQ. CDR3 length: 18 residues. After removal of 1 base from V and 3 bases from J, the junction contained 14 bases not matched to a gene. CDR3 sequence: CASSLRGLGASQKETQYF. Written as DNA, the CDR3 is TGCGCCAGCAGCTTGAGGGGACTAGGAGCCTCACAAAAAGAGACCCAGTACTTC.

CDR3 protein: CASSTRQGDYGYTF. CDR3 nucleotide sequence: TGTGCCAGCAGCACGCGGCAGGGGGACTATGGCTACACCTTC. The J gene is TRBJ1-2, the V gene TRBV9, with 7 bases lining up with TRBD1. This CDR3 contains 14 residues. With 4 bases clipped from V and 3 bases from J, the junction kept 6 bases outside the gene matches. CDR1 SGDLS and CDR2 YYNGEE come from the germline V gene.

The chain combines TRBV5-1 with TRBJ2-7; 10 positions agree with TRBD2. The length of the CDR3 is 15 residues. Germline CDR1 and CDR2: SGHRS and YFSETQ. The ends lost 4 bases at V and 5 bases at J; junction bases unmatched: 9. This CDR3 reads CASSLASGSRHEQYF. The DNA of the CDR3 is TGCGCCAGCAGCCTGGCTAGCGGGAGTCGGCACGAGCAGTACTTC.

The rearrangement uses TRBV29-1 and TRBJ2-1; 8 nucleotides align to TRBD2. CDR3 size: 15 residues. After removal of 4 bases from V and 5 bases from J, the junction contained 10 bases not matched to a gene. Germline-derived CDR1 and CDR2 are SQVTM and ANQGSEA. CDR3 DNA sequence: TGCAGCGTTGCGAGGAGCGGGAGAATAAACAATGAGCAGTTCTTC. Translated: CSVARSGRINNEQFF.

This chain uses TRBV10-3 with TRBJ2-7; D is unresolved. This CDR3 has 13 amino acids. V shed 6 bases and J shed 6 bases, with 15 bases lying between them. Germline V gene sequence: CDR1 ENHRY, CDR2 SYGVKD. DNA for the CDR3: TGTGCCATCAGCCAGACTGAGGTAGGCGAGCAGTACTTC. The encoded protein is CAISQTEVGEQYF.

This chain uses TRBV9 with TRBJ2-3, with 11 nucleotides matching TRBD2. Looked up from germline, CDR1 is SGDLS and CDR2 is YYNGEE. The CDR3 spans 14 residues. J was trimmed by 4 bases and V by 3 bases; bases with no gene match: 1. The CDR3 DNA reads as TGTGCCAGCAGCGAGACTAGCGGGGCAGATACGCAGTATTTT. Translation: CASSETSGADTQYF.

The rearrangement uses TRBV4-3 and TRBJ1-2; 7 nucleotides agree with TRBD1. This CDR3 contains 15 residues. The germline gives CDR1 LGHNA, CDR2 YSLEER. V was clipped by 1 base and J by 6 bases; unmatched bases: 8. The CDR3 loop reads CASSQAPGQRNGYTF. As DNA, the CDR3 is TGCGCCAGCAGCCAAGCTCCGGGACAGCGGAATGGCTACACCTTC.

The chain has TRBV19 and TRBJ2-1; possible D gene TRBD1, 5 bases. The CDR3 spans 12 residues. V was shortened by 6 bases and J by 3 bases, with 6 bases between the two germline ends. CDR1 is LNHDA and CDR2 is SQIVND in the germline V gene (reference sequence). The CDR3 bases are TGTGCCAGTAGGACAGTCTACAATGAGCAGTTCTTC. It codes for CASRTVYNEQFF.

This chain links TRBV9 with TRBJ2-7; 12 bases are shared with TRBD2. CDR3 size: 15 residues. Trimming cost V 0 bases and J 4 bases; bases outside gene matches: 2. Germline V CDR1 and CDR2: SGDLS, YYNGEE. CDR3 in DNA: TGTGCCAGCAGCGTAGGGGGGACTAGCGGGTACGAGCAGTACTTC. Amino acids: CASSVGGTSGYEQYF.

CDR3 nucleotide sequence: TGTGCCAGCAGCATCAAGCCCGTCAATGAGCAGTTCTTC. It specifies CASSIKPVNEQFF. The chain links TRBV7-6 to TRBJ2-1; D not resolved. There are 13 residues in the CDR3. Germline CDR1 reads SGHVS; CDR2 reads FNYEAQ. With 5 bases removed from V and 6 bases from J, the gap between germline ends came to 11 bases.

Regarding this clone: One junction end does not reproduce the germline sequence, and a read error may be involved. The rearrangement links TRBV7-7 to TRBJ2-2, with a weak D call TRBD1 (5 bases). The V gene's germline CDR1 is SSHAT and CDR2 FNYEAQ (reference sequence). The CDR3 loop spans 17 amino acids. The CDR3 protein is CASSLNSLQGTHGELFF. The DNA for the CDR3 is TGTGCTAGCAGCTTAAATTCCCTGCAGGGTACTCACGGGGAGCTGTTTTTT.

J is TRBJ2-7 and V is TRBV19; D gene unclear. The CDR3 totals 13 residues. Germline-derived CDR1 and CDR2 are LNHDA and SQIVND (reference sequence). The V gene lost 8 bases and the J gene lost 1 base, with 12 bases spanning the gap. The CDR3 region is CASSSALSYEQYF. CDR3 DNA: TGTGCCAGTTCGTCAGCCCTATCCTACGAGCAGTACTTC.

The rearrangement links TRBV7-3 to TRBJ2-3; 9 bases fit TRBD2. The CDR3 extends over 16 amino acids. The V and J ends lost 5 bases and 4 bases, in that order; junction bases with no gene match: 10. Looked up from germline, CDR1 is SGHTA and CDR2 is FQGTGA. CDR3 amino acids: CASSPYVAGEADTQYF. Here the CDR3 DNA reads TGTGCCAGCAGCCCATATGTAGCGGGAGAGGCAGATACGCAGTATTTT.

The chain links TRBV12-5 to TRBJ2-1, with 14 bases matching TRBD2. The CDR3 contains 16 residues. The V gene's germline CDR1 is LGHNT and CDR2 FRNRAP. The V segment lost 4 bases and the J segment 10 bases; nucleotides outside the gene matches: 9. The CDR3 DNA follows: TGTGCTAGTGGTTCGGGACTAGCGGGGGAATGGGACGAGCAGTTCTTC. Protein: CASGSGLAGEWDEQFF.

The rearrangement uses TRBV6-9 and TRBJ1-4; D is uncertain. Germline V gives CDR1 MNHGY, CDR2 SVAAGI. The V end was cut by 3 bases, the J end by 8 bases, with 10 bases between. This CDR3 is built from 13 residues. The CDR3 is CASSYVAGEKLFF. DNA of the CDR3: TGTGCCAGCAGTTACGTGGCGGGCGAAAAACTGTTTTTT.

The CDR3 nucleotides read TGTGCCAGCAGCTCTACAGGGGGCGGCTACAATGAGCAGTTCTTC. This encodes CASSSTGGGYNEQFF. The rearrangement joins TRBV5-4 to TRBJ2-1; 9 bases line up with TRBD1. CDR3 size: 15 residues. Losses at the gene ends were 3 bases for V and 3 bases for J; bases not matched to a gene: 4. Germline CDR1 reads SGHNT; CDR2 reads YYREEE (reference sequence).